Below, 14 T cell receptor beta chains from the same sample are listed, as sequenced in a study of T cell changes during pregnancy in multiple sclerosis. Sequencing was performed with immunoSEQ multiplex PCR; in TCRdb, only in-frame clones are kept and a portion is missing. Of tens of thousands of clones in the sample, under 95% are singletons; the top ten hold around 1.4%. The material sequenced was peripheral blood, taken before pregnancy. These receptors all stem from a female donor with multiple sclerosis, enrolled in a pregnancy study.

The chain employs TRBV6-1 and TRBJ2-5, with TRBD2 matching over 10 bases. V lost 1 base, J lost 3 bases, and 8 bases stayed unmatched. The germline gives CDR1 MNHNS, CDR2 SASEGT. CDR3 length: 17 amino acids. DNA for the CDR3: TGTGCCAGCAGTGAAGGGGTGGTAGCGGGGGGTGAAGAGACCCAGTACTTC. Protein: CASSEGVVAGGEETQYF.

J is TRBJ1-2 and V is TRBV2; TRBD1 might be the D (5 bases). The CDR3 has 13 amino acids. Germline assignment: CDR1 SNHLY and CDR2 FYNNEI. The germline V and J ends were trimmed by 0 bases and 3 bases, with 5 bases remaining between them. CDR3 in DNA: TGTGCCAGCAGTGAAGCCAGGGACTATGGCTACACCTTC. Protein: CASSEARDYGYTF. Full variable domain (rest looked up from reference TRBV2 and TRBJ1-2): EPEVTQTPSHQVTQMGQEVILRCVPISNHLYFYWYRQILGQKVEFLVSFYNNEISEKSEIFDDQFSVERPDGSNFTLKIRSTKLEDSAMYFCASSEARDYGYTFGSGTRLTVV.

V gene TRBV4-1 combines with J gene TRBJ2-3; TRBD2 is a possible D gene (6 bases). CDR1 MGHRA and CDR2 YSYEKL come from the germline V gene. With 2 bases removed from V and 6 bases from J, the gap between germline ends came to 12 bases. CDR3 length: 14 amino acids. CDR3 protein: CASSQPRRGDTQYF. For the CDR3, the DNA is TGCGCCAGCAGCCAACCAAGACGGGGGGATACGCAGTATTTT.

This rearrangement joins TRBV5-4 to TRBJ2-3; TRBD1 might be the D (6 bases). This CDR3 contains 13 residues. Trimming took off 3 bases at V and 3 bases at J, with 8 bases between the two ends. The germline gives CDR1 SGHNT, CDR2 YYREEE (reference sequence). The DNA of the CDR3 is TGTGCCAGCAGCTCCGGACAGACAGATACGCAGTATTTT. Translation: CASSSGQTDTQYF. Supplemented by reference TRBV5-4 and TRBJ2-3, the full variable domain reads ETGVTQSPTHLIKTRGQQVTLRCSSQSGHNTVSWYQQALGQGPQFIFQYYREEENGRGNFPPRFSGLQFPNYSSELNVNALELDDSALYLCASSSGQTDTQYFGPGTRLTVL.

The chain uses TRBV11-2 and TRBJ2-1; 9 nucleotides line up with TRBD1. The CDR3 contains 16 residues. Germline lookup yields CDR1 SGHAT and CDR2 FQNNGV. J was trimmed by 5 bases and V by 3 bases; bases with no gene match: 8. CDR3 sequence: CASSFQDRGYHNEQFF. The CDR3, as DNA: TGTGCCAGCAGCTTCCAAGACAGGGGGTATCACAATGAGCAGTTCTTC.

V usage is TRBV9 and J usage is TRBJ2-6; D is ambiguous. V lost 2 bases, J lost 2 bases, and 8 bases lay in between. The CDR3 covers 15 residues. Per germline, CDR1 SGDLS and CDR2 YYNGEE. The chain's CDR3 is CASSVNTPGANVLTF. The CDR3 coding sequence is TGTGCCAGCAGCGTGAACACCCCTGGGGCCAACGTCCTGACTTTC.

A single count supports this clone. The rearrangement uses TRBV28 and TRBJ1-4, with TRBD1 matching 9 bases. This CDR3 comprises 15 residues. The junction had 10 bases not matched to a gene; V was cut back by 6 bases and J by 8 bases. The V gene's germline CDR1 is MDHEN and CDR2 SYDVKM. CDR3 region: CASSPRDRVGEKLFF. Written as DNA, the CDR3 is TGTGCCAGCAGCCCCCGGGACAGGGTCGGGGAAAAACTGTTTTTT. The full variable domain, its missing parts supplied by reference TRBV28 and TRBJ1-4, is DVKVTQSSRYLVKRTGEKVFLECVQDMDHENMFWYRQDPGLGLRLIYFSYDVKMKEKGDIPEGYSVSREKKERFSLILESASTNQTSMYLCASSPRDRVGEKLFFGSGTQLSVL.

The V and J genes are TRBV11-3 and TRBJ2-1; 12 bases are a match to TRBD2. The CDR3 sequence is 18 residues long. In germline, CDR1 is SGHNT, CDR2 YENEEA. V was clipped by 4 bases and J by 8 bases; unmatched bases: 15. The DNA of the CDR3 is TGTGCCAGCAGCTATAGCGAGGCTCTAGCGGGGGGGCCCGATGAGCAGTTCTTC. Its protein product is CASSYSEALAGGPDEQFF.

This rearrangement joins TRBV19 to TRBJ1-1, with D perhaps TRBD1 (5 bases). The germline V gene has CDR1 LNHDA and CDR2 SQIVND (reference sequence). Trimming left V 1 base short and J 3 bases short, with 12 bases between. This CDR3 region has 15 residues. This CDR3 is CASSIVHQGDTEAFF. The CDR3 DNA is TGTGCCAGTAGTATAGTACACCAAGGGGACACTGAAGCTTTCTTT. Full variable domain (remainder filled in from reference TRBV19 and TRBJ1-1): DGGITQSPKYLFRKEGQNVTLSCEQNLNHDAMYWYRQDPGQGLRLIYYSQIVNDFQKGDIAEGYSVSREKKESFPLTVTSAQKNPTAFYLCASSIVHQGDTEAFFGQGTRLTVV.

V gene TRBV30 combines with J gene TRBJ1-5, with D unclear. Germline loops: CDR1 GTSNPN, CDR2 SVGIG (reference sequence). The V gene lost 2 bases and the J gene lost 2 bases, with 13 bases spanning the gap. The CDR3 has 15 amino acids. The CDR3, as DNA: TGTGCCTGGAGTATCCGAGGAGAGGGCAATCAGCCCCAGCATTTT. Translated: CAWSIRGEGNQPQHF. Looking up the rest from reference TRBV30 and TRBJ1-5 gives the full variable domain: SQTIHQWPATLVQPVGSPLSLECTVEGTSNPNLYWYRQAAGRGLQLLFYSVGIGQISSEVPQNLSASRPQDRQFILSSKKLLLSDSGFYLCAWSIRGEGNQPQHFGDGTRLSIL.

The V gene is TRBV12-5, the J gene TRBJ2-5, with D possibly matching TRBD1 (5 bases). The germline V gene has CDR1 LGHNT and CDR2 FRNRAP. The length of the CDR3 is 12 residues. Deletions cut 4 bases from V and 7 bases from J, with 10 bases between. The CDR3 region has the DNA TGTGCTAGTGGTTCCGCCCAGGGGACCCAGTACTTC. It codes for CASGSAQGTQYF.

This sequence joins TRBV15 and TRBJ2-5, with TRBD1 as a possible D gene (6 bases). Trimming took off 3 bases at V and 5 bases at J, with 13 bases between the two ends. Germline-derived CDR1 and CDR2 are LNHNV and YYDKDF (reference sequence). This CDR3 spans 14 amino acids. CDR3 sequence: CATSSGARGETQYF. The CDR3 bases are TGTGCCACCAGCAGCGGGGCTAGGGGGGAGACCCAGTACTTC.

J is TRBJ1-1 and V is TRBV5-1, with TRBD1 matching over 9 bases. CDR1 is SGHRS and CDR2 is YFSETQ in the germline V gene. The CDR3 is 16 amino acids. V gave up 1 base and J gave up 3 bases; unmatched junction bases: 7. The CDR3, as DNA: TGCGCCAGCAGCTTGAGACAGGGGGACTGGTACACTGAAGCTTTCTTT. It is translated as CASSLRQGDWYTEAFF.

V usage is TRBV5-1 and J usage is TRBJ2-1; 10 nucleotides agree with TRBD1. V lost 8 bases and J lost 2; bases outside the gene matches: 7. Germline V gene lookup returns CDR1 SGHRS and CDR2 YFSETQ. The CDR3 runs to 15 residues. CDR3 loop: CASKLGQGAYNEQFF. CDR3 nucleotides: TGCGCCAGTAAACTTGGACAGGGGGCCTACAATGAGCAGTTCTTC.